The 28 T cell receptor beta chains below were found in one sample sequenced in a study of shared clonotypes between healthy human individuals. Terminally differentiated effector memory CD45RA+ cells were excluded by CCR7 positive selection of CD45RO-negative cells. This table comes from immunoSEQ multiplex PCR, and its TCRdb copy is limited to in-frame clones, with some not included. The table has millions of clones, about 94% seen once; the top ten hold more than 0.95%. Sequencing used naive CD8+ T cells sorted from blood. The receptors stem from a young man in good health.

V usage is TRBV25-1 and J usage is TRBJ2-1; D might be TRBD1 (6 bases). Per germline, CDR1 MGHDK and CDR2 SYGVNS. Trimming removed 4 bases at V and 10 bases at J, with 11 bases between. This CDR3 is 12 amino acids long. For the CDR3, the DNA is TGTGCCAGCAGTGGTACAGGGTACGAGCAGTTCTTC. This gives the protein CASSGTGYEQFF.

The CDR3 region has the DNA TGTGCCAGCAGCGTGACCCAATACACCGGGGAGCTGTTTTTT. It yields the protein CASSVTQYTGELFF. V gene TRBV7-6 combines with J gene TRBJ2-2, with D unclear. This CDR3 has 14 amino acids. Germline CDR1 reads SGHVS; CDR2 reads FNYEAQ. Deletions cut 5 bases from V and 3 bases from J, with 10 bases between. Using reference TRBV7-6 and TRBJ2-2 for the parts outside the CDR3, the full variable domain is GAGVSQSPRYKVTKRGQDVALRCDPISGHVSLYWYRQALGQGPEFLTYFNYEAQQDKSGLPNDRFSAERPEGSISTLTIQRTEQRDSAMYRCASSVTQYTGELFFGEGSRLTVL.

This clone was detected a few times. Since a far larger clone is one base different, this is likely a read error. This same CDR3 is encoded by further DNA sequences in the sample. The chain employs TRBV9 and TRBJ1-1, with a weak D call TRBD1 (6 bases). From germline, CDR1 is SGDLS and CDR2 YYNGEE. The CDR3 extends over 13 amino acids. Trimming cost V 0 bases and J 3 bases, with 6 bases left between them. CDR3 residues: CASSVGGHTEAFF. Here the CDR3 DNA reads TGTGCCAGCAGCGTAGGGGGGCACACTGAAGCTTTCTTT.

This chain's CDR3 is CASSHDSADQPQHF. The CDR3 nucleotides are TGTGCCAGCAGTCATGACAGCGCCGATCAGCCCCAGCATTTT. The chain links TRBV28 to TRBJ1-5; D possibly corresponds to TRBD1 (5 bases). Germline lookup yields CDR1 MDHEN and CDR2 SYDVKM. V lost 5 bases to trimming and J lost 5 bases, with 13 bases between them. CDR3 length: 14 residues. Filled out from reference TRBV28 and TRBJ1-5, the complete variable domain reads DVKVTQSSRYLVKRTGEKVFLECVQDMDHENMFWYRQDPGLGLRLIYFSYDVKMKEKGDIPEGYSVSREKKERFSLILESASTNQTSMYLCASSHDSADQPQHFGDGTRLSIL.

Note on this clone: Other DNA sequences within the sample encode an identical CDR3. V is TRBV13 and J is TRBJ2-2; D remains unclear. The V and J ends lost 0 bases and 5 bases respectively, with 4 bases between them. Looked up from germline, CDR1 is PRHDT and CDR2 is FYEKMQ (reference sequence). The CDR3 has 13 residues. The CDR3: CASSLGGTGELFF. The CDR3 DNA reads as TGTGCCAGCAGCTTAGGAGGGACCGGGGAGCTGTTTTTT.

The CDR3 DNA reads TGTGCCAGCAGCAAAGAAAAGACCGAGAGCGGTCAGCCCCAGCATTTT. Translated: CASSKEKTESGQPQHF. The J gene is TRBJ1-5, the V gene TRBV21-1. TRBV21-1 is a pseudogene. This CDR3 is built from 16 residues.

The table lists this clone with a few counts. The same CDR3 arises from other DNA sequences in this sample as well. The chain recombines TRBV5-1 with TRBJ2-3; 7 nucleotides line up with TRBD2. Per germline, CDR1 SGHRS and CDR2 YFSETQ. CDR3 length: 14 residues. With 0 bases clipped from V and 2 bases from J, the junction kept 0 bases outside the gene matches. This CDR3 is CASSLGDYTDTQYF. The CDR3 DNA is TGCGCCAGCAGCTTGGGGGACTACACAGATACGCAGTATTTT.

To note about this clone: Other DNA sequences of this sample code for an identical CDR3. The J gene is TRBJ2-7, the V gene TRBV11-2, with a possible D match to TRBD1 (6 bases). This CDR3 spans 13 amino acids. Germline lookup yields CDR1 SGHAT and CDR2 FQNNGV. Trimming took 5 bases from V and 4 from J, leaving 12 bases between them. The CDR3 loop reads CASSLVGGYEQYF. CDR3 nucleotide sequence: TGTGCCAGCAGCCTGGTAGGGGGATACGAGCAGTACTTC.

The rearrangement joins TRBV30 to TRBJ2-1; the D is unclear. The CDR3 contains 12 residues. V lost 5 bases and J 4 bases, leaving 9 bases between the germline ends. Germline V gives CDR1 GTSNPN, CDR2 SVGIG (reference sequence). CDR3 nucleotide sequence: TGTGCCTGGGGGGAAGGATACAATGAGCAGTTCTTC. Its protein product is CAWGEGYNEQFF.

The chain carries TRBV10-3 and TRBJ1-5; weak D call: TRBD1 (6 bases). This CDR3 is 16 amino acids long. Germline loops: CDR1 ENHRY, CDR2 SYGVKD. Deletions cut 2 bases from V and 0 bases from J, with 11 bases between. The CDR3 nucleotides are TGTGCCATCAGTGAGGTCGGGACAAATAGCAATCAGCCCCAGCATTTT. Protein sequence: CAISEVGTNSNQPQHF.

This rearrangement joins TRBV20-1 to TRBJ1-2, with TRBD1 identical over 8 bases. Trimming at V came to 6 bases and at J to 6 bases, leaving 3 bases not matched to a gene. The length of the CDR3 is 11 residues. Germline V CDR1 and CDR2: DFQATT, SNEGSKA (reference sequence). The CDR3 coding sequence is TGCAGTGCACCGACAGGGGATGGCTACACCTTC. It codes for CSAPTGDGYTF.

This chain connects TRBV30 to TRBJ2-7, with D tentatively TRBD2 (5 bases). The CDR3 is made up of 13 amino acids. CDR1 is GTSNPN, CDR2 SVGIG, per germline (reference sequence). Trimming took 1 base from V and 2 from J, leaving 9 bases between them. The CDR3 loop reads CAWSAGRTYEQYF. The CDR3 nucleotides are TGTGCCTGGAGTGCGGGAAGAACCTACGAGCAGTACTTC.

The genes are TRBV30 and TRBJ2-1; 7 nucleotides align to TRBD2. The germline V gene has CDR1 GTSNPN and CDR2 SVGIG (reference sequence). The junction had 8 bases not matched to a gene; V was cut back by 4 bases and J by 8 bases. The CDR3 consists of 13 residues. The chain's CDR3 is CAWKLAHPYEQFF. The CDR3 nucleotides are TGTGCCTGGAAACTAGCGCACCCCTATGAGCAGTTCTTC.

The genes are TRBV5-1 and TRBJ2-2; D gene uncertain. Germline loops: CDR1 SGHRS, CDR2 YFSETQ. The CDR3 runs to 13 residues. Trimming cost V 4 bases and J 7 bases, with 11 bases left between them. CDR3 nucleotides: TGCGCCAGCAGCCCTTTAGATGGCGGGGAGCTGTTTTTT. Protein product: CASSPLDGGELFF.

The genes are TRBV10-2 and TRBJ2-1; no firm D call. The V gene's germline CDR1 is WSHSY and CDR2 SAAADI. Trimming left V 5 bases short and J 8 bases short, with 13 bases between. CDR3 length: 13 residues. The CDR3 region is CASSPFEWDEQFF. In DNA form, the CDR3 reads TGCGCCAGCAGTCCATTTGAGTGGGATGAGCAGTTCTTC.

This chain connects TRBV7-9 to TRBJ2-7, with TRBD2 matching over 13 bases. Germline loops: CDR1 SEHNR, CDR2 FQNEAQ (reference sequence). This CDR3 comprises 17 residues. V shed 4 bases and J 1 base; nucleotides not matched to a gene: 7. CDR3 sequence reads: CASSSTRTSGGSYEQYF. DNA for the CDR3: TGTGCCAGCAGCTCAACCCGGACTAGCGGGGGTTCCTACGAGCAGTACTTC.

The chain carries TRBV10-2 and TRBJ2-1; D is unresolved. The CDR3 runs 15 residues. The V gene's germline CDR1 is WSHSY and CDR2 SAAADI. V was pared by 6 bases and J by 6 bases, with 18 bases between. CDR3 region: CASRAGPLAANEQFF. CDR3 sequence (DNA): TGCGCCAGCAGGGCAGGACCCTTAGCTGCCAATGAGCAGTTCTTC.

Regarding this clone: A read error may account for a junction end that differs from germline. The chain couples TRBV14 to TRBJ2-5, with D tentatively TRBD2 (6 bases). Germline lookup yields CDR1 SGHDN and CDR2 FVKESK. The CDR3 spans 17 residues. CDR3 in DNA: TGTGCCAGCAGCCCTGTGGCCCAATCTAGCGACATAGAGACCCGGTACTTC. Protein product: CASSPVAQSSDIETRYF.

This sequence joins TRBV4-1 and TRBJ1-6, with 9 bases identical to TRBD1. With V trimmed by 6 bases and J by 7 bases, 4 bases remained unmatched. This CDR3 is 14 amino acids long. Germline CDR1 and CDR2: MGHRA and YSYEKL. The CDR3 nucleotides read TGCGCCAGCAGAAAGACAGGGGGAAATTCACCCCTCCACTTT. Translation: CASRKTGGNSPLHF.

The rearrangement links TRBV7-3 to TRBJ2-3; 13 nucleotides match TRBD2. Germline V gene lookup returns CDR1 SGHTA and CDR2 FQGTGA. V lost 5 bases and J lost 7; bases outside the gene matches: 6. The CDR3 is made up of 15 amino acids. The CDR3 DNA reads TGTGCCAGCAGCCCACTAGCGGGGGGGCGGTATACGCAGTATTTT. It yields the protein CASSPLAGGRYTQYF.

The rearrangement uses TRBV27 and TRBJ2-7, with D possibly TRBD2 on 6 matching bases. The CDR3 is made up of 14 amino acids. Germline V gene lookup returns CDR1 MNHEY and CDR2 SMNVEV (reference sequence). Trimming removed 2 bases from V and 2 bases from J, with 10 bases in between. CDR3 coding DNA: TGTGCCAGCAGTTTAGGCGGGGTCACCTACGAGCAGTACTTC. Its protein is CASSLGGVTYEQYF.

This clone was seen once. Other DNA sequences of this sample code for an identical CDR3. The chain is built from TRBV28 and TRBJ1-5, with D unresolved. Between the trimmed V and J ends, which lost 5 bases and 6 bases, there was a span of 5 bases. The germline gives CDR1 MDHEN, CDR2 SYDVKM. This CDR3 is built from 11 residues. The CDR3 loop reads CASSLSQPQHF. For the CDR3, the DNA is TGTGCCAGCAGTCTCAGTCAGCCCCAGCATTTT.

The chain combines TRBV9 with TRBJ2-5; D may be TRBD2 (6 bases). The CDR3 extends over 14 amino acids. Germline V gene lookup returns CDR1 SGDLS and CDR2 YYNGEE. The V and J ends lost 4 bases and 5 bases respectively, with 15 bases between them. Written as DNA, the CDR3 is TGTGCCAGCAGCTCATCCGGGGGTATCGAGACCCAGTACTTC. Translated, it gives CASSSSGGIETQYF.

The rearrangement links TRBV6-6 to TRBJ1-2; 7 positions agree with TRBD1. Germline CDR1 and CDR2: MNHNY and SVGAGI (reference sequence). The trim removed 4 bases at V and 5 bases at J, leaving 10 bases unmatched. The CDR3 is made up of 15 amino acids. CDR3 region: CASSFNRGGIYGYTF. CDR3 coding DNA: TGTGCCAGCAGTTTCAACAGGGGCGGCATATATGGCTACACCTTC.

As for this clone: The sample contains more than one DNA sequence encoding this CDR3. The chain carries TRBV10-3 and TRBJ2-3; D is uncertain. The CDR3 totals 12 residues. V gave up 0 bases and J gave up 4 bases, with 2 bases separating them. The germline gives CDR1 ENHRY, CDR2 SYGVKD. The CDR3 DNA is TGTGCCATCAGTGAGTCCGCAGATACGCAGTATTTT. It encodes CAISESADTQYF.

The chain has TRBV6-5 and TRBJ1-2; 10 nucleotides agree with TRBD1. The V gene's germline CDR1 is MNHEY and CDR2 SVGAGI. Germline trimming cut 10 bases from V and 8 bases from J; bases unmatched to any gene: 13. This CDR3 region has 14 residues. CDR3 bases: TGTGCCACCACACGCGGGGACAGGGGAGTAGGCTACACCTTC. It codes for CATTRGDRGVGYTF.

This clone was detected only once. CDR3 DNA sequence: TGTGCCAGCAGTAAACCCGCAGGGGGCGCGCAGCCCCAGCATTTT. Translating it yields CASSKPAGGAQPQHF. J is TRBJ1-5 and V is TRBV6-1; 8 bases map to TRBD1. Germline values: CDR1 MNHNS, CDR2 SASEGT. This CDR3 has 15 residues. J was trimmed by 7 bases and V by 5 bases; bases with no gene match: 10.

A single count supports this clone. Other DNA variants within this sample encode the same CDR3. The V and J genes are TRBV25-1 and TRBJ1-5; D gene unclear. V lost 2 bases to trimming and J lost 6 bases, with 8 bases between them. This CDR3 spans 13 amino acids. The germline gives CDR1 MGHDK, CDR2 SYGVNS. The CDR3 region is CASSEGPLQPQHF. In nucleotides, the CDR3 is TGTGCCAGCAGTGAAGGTCCGCTTCAGCCCCAGCATTTT.